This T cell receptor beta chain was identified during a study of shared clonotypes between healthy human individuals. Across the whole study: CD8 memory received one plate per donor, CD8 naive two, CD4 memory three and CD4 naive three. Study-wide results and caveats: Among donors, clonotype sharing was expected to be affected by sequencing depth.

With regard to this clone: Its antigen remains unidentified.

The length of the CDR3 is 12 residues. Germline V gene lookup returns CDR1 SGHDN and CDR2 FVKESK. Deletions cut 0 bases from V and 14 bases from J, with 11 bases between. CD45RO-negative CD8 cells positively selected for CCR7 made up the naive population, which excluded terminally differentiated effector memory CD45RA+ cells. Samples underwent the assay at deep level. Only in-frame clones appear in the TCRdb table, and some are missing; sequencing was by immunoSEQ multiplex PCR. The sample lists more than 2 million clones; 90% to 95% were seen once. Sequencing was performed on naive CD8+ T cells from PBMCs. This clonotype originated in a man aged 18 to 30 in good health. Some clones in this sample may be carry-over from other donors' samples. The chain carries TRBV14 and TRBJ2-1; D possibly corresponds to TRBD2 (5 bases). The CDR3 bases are TGTGCCAGCAGCCAAGAGTGGCAGGAGGAGTTCTTC. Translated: CASSQEWQEEFF.